What follows are 25 T cell receptor beta chains derived from one specimen sequenced in a study of technical replicates of blood from a few donors. Clones were read by immunoSEQ multiplex PCR, and TCRdb kept only the in-frame ones, dropping some. Of 51,000 or so clones in the sample, 92% were seen once. Sequencing was done on a sample of PBMCs. These receptors all stem from a human donor in good health. Some clones in this sample may be carry-over from other donors' samples.

J is TRBJ2-3 and V is TRBV4-3, with D maybe TRBD2 (5 bases). The CDR3 loop spans 14 amino acids. Looked up from germline, CDR1 is LGHNA and CDR2 is YSLEER. V lost 0 bases and J 3 bases, leaving 7 bases between the germline ends. CDR3 in DNA: TGCGCCAGCAGCCAAGATGGGAGTACAGATACGCAGTATTTT. This codes for CASSQDGSTDTQYF.

The CDR3 DNA reads as TGTGCCAGCAGCCCGGACAGATACGAGCAGTACTTC. Translation: CASSPDRYEQYF. V gene TRBV13 combines with J gene TRBJ2-7, with D perhaps matching TRBD1 (6 bases). The CDR3 runs to 12 residues. V gave up 5 bases and J gave up 4 bases, with 9 bases separating them. CDR1 and CDR2 (germline): PRHDT, FYEKMQ (reference sequence).

In DNA form, the CDR3 reads TGTGCCAGCGAATCCGGGACAGCGTACTCCTACGAGCAGTACTTC. It is translated as CASESGTAYSYEQYF. The rearrangement joins TRBV2 to TRBJ2-7; 7 nucleotides agree with TRBD1. Trimming removed 8 bases from V and 0 bases from J; junction bases left unmatched: 10. The germline V gene encodes CDR1 SNHLY and CDR2 FYNNEI. This CDR3 comprises 15 residues.

V usage is TRBV30 and J usage is TRBJ1-4; 9 positions match TRBD1. Germline V lookup: CDR1 GTSNPN, CDR2 SVGIG (reference sequence). The CDR3 length is 15 residues. After removal of 3 bases from V and 8 bases from J, the junction contained 10 bases not matched to a gene. The CDR3 sequence is CAWSHGQGPGEKLFF. The CDR3 DNA is TGTGCCTGGAGCCACGGACAGGGGCCGGGGGAAAAACTGTTTTTT.

The gene calls are TRBV6-5 and TRBJ1-1; 7 bases are a match to TRBD1. This CDR3 contains 14 residues. Unmatched junction bases numbered 9, after V lost 2 bases and J lost 9 bases. Germline V gene lookup returns CDR1 MNHEY and CDR2 SVGAGI. The CDR3 DNA follows: TGTGCCAGCAGTTACCCCGGAGGGGGCAATAAAGCTTTCTTT. As protein: CASSYPGGGNKAFF.

The chain links TRBV28 to TRBJ2-7; D may be TRBD2 (5 bases). CDR1 MDHEN and CDR2 SYDVKM come from the germline V gene. This CDR3 is built from 13 residues. V was shortened by 3 bases and J by 4 bases, with 10 bases between the two germline ends. The CDR3 bases are TGTGCCAGCAGTTTGGAACAGCGGTACGAGCAGTACTTC. This sequence encodes CASSLEQRYEQYF. Drawing the rest from reference TRBV28 and TRBJ2-7, the complete variable domain is DVKVTQSSRYLVKRTGEKVFLECVQDMDHENMFWYRQDPGLGLRLIYFSYDVKMKEKGDIPEGYSVSREKKERFSLILESASTNQTSMYLCASSLEQRYEQYFGPGTRLTVT.

DNA of the CDR3: TGTGCCAGCAGCTTAGCCCGGGGACTAGCGGGTGAGCAGTACTTC. It specifies CASSLARGLAGEQYF. V and J are TRBV7-9 and TRBJ2-7; TRBD2 agrees at 12 bases. The CDR3 has 15 amino acids. Germline V gene lookup returns CDR1 SEHNR and CDR2 FQNEAQ (reference sequence). The V segment lost 0 bases and the J segment 7 bases; nucleotides outside the gene matches: 4.

The chain is built from TRBV2 and TRBJ2-3; TRBD2 might be the D (5 bases). The germline V gene has CDR1 SNHLY and CDR2 FYNNEI. Trimming took 6 bases from V and 5 from J, leaving 12 bases between them. The CDR3 consists of 13 residues. The CDR3 sequence is CASSLGRGDTQYF. CDR3 nucleotides: TGTGCCAGCAGCCTAGGGAGAGGAGATACGCAGTATTTT.

The chain joins TRBV7-9 to TRBJ1-6; D not certain. Trimming left V 4 bases short and J 7 bases short, with 2 bases between. Per the germline V gene, CDR1 is SEHNR and CDR2 is FQNEAQ (reference sequence). The CDR3 consists of 11 residues. For the CDR3, the DNA is TGTGCCAGCAGCTCGAATTCACCCCTCCACTTT. It codes for CASSSNSPLHF.

The chain recombines TRBV7-2 with TRBJ2-2, with D perhaps matching TRBD1 (5 bases). Looked up from germline, CDR1 is SGHTA and CDR2 is FQGNSA. The CDR3 covers 13 residues. V was shortened by 0 bases and J by 11 bases, with 10 bases between the two germline ends. DNA for the CDR3: TGTGCCAGCAGCTTAGCTCCAGGGATTGAGCTGTTTTTT. As protein: CASSLAPGIELFF.

The chain uses TRBV29-1 and TRBJ2-7, with TRBD1 matching 9 bases. Germline CDR1 is SQVTM and CDR2 is ANQGSEA. The CDR3 contains 13 residues. V shed 5 bases and J 7 bases; nucleotides not matched to a gene: 9. The CDR3, as DNA: TGCAGCGTTTGCCGGGACAGGGTCGGAGAGCAGTACTTC. It yields the protein CSVCRDRVGEQYF.

The J gene is TRBJ1-1, the V gene TRBV6-5; possible D gene TRBD1, 5 bases. V lost 6 bases and J lost 1, with 9 bases in between. Germline V gene sequence: CDR1 MNHEY, CDR2 SVGAGI. This CDR3 contains 13 residues. DNA for the CDR3: TGTGCCAGCAGCAGGGTGAGGAACACTGAAGCTTTCTTT. Translated: CASSRVRNTEAFF.

The J gene is TRBJ1-6, the V gene TRBV15; TRBD1 aligns across 9 bases. CDR3 length equals 14 residues. Trimming removed 3 bases from V and 13 bases from J; junction bases left unmatched: 7. In germline, CDR1 is LNHNV, CDR2 YYDKDF (reference sequence). The chain's CDR3 is CATSRTGGRSPLHF. DNA for the CDR3: TGTGCCACCAGCAGGACAGGGGGGCGCTCTCCCCTCCACTTT.

The chain has TRBV29-1 and TRBJ1-2; no firm D call. V lost 0 bases, J lost 4 bases, and 15 bases lay in between. The germline gives CDR1 SQVTM, CDR2 ANQGSEA. This CDR3 is built from 15 residues. The CDR3 DNA follows: TGCAGCGTTGAAGACAGGTTCTCTGGATTCTATGGCTACACCTTC. It specifies CSVEDRFSGFYGYTF.

This chain joins TRBV28 and TRBJ1-5, with unresolved D. The germline gives CDR1 MDHEN, CDR2 SYDVKM. V shed 1 base and J shed 9 bases, with 10 bases lying between them. This CDR3 spans 13 amino acids. The CDR3 bases are TGTGCCAGCAGTTTATTGGAGCGGGGGCCCCAGCATTTT. Translated: CASSLLERGPQHF.

J is TRBJ1-1 and V is TRBV30; D may be TRBD1 (5 bases). The CDR3 has 14 amino acids. Germline V gene lookup returns CDR1 GTSNPN and CDR2 SVGIG (reference sequence). V was shortened by 0 bases and J by 3 bases, with 11 bases between the two germline ends. The CDR3 is CAWSVRWGDTEAFF. For the CDR3, the DNA is TGTGCCTGGAGTGTACGGTGGGGCGACACTGAAGCTTTCTTT.

This sequence joins TRBV6-5 and TRBJ1-6; D uncertain. The germline CDR1 and CDR2 sequences are MNHEY and SVGAGI. The CDR3 contains 14 residues. Trimming took off 4 bases at V and 7 bases at J, with 11 bases between the two ends. The CDR3 here is CASSLGRFNSPLHF. CDR3 in DNA: TGTGCCAGCAGTTTGGGCAGGTTCAATTCACCCCTCCACTTT.

The chain carries TRBV11-2 and TRBJ2-1; no clear D. This CDR3 comprises 13 residues. Deletions cut 5 bases from V and 2 bases from J, with 7 bases between. The germline V gene encodes CDR1 SGHAT and CDR2 FQNNGV. The CDR3 region has the DNA TGTGCCAGCAGCCCGCGGCCCTACAATGAGCAGTTCTTC. Protein sequence: CASSPRPYNEQFF.

This chain links TRBV6-5 with TRBJ1-6, with a weak D call TRBD1 (6 bases). CDR1 and CDR2 from the germline V gene are MNHEY and SVGAGI. CDR3 length: 13 amino acids. V shed 6 bases and J shed 12 bases, with 15 bases lying between them. The CDR3 region has the DNA TGTGCCAGCAGCCCCGGGACAAGTATACCCCTCCACTTT. Residues: CASSPGTSIPLHF.

V gene TRBV7-6 combines with J gene TRBJ2-2; 7 bases agree with TRBD1. The length of the CDR3 is 17 residues. Germline V gives CDR1 SGHVS, CDR2 FNYEAQ. V was clipped by 0 bases and J by 1 base; unmatched bases: 5. CDR3 region: CASSLAYRGMNTGELFF. In DNA, the CDR3 is TGTGCCAGCAGCTTAGCCTACAGGGGTATGAACACCGGGGAGCTGTTTTTT.

This sequence joins TRBV7-9 and TRBJ1-4, with a possible D match to TRBD1 (5 bases). The germline V and J ends were trimmed by 1 base and 8 bases, with 14 bases remaining between them. The CDR3 runs to 15 residues. CDR1 SEHNR and CDR2 FQNEAQ come from the germline V gene (reference sequence). The CDR3 spells CASSLDGGNREKLFF. The CDR3 DNA follows: TGTGCCAGCAGCTTAGATGGGGGGAATCGGGAAAAACTGTTTTTT.

V gene TRBV7-2 combines with J gene TRBJ2-5; 9 bases align to TRBD2. The CDR3 is 16 residues long. CDR1 is SGHTA, CDR2 FQGNSA, per germline. J lost 10 bases, V lost 4 bases, and 16 bases had no gene match. The CDR3 bases are TGTGCCAGCAGCTCCCAGCTAGCGGGGTCAAACGTAGACCAGTACTTC. The encoded protein is CASSSQLAGSNVDQYF.

The rearrangement links TRBV21-1 to TRBJ2-1; the table calls TRBD2, which could not be checked here. TRBV21-1 is termed a pseudogene. CDR3 length equals 16 residues. The CDR3 region is CASSVPSGSSYNEQFF. DNA of the CDR3: TGTGCCAGCAGCGTCCCTAGCGGGAGCTCCTACAATGAGCAGTTCTTC.

V gene TRBV5-4 combines with J gene TRBJ1-1; no reliable D call. This CDR3 is built from 13 residues. The V gene lost 4 bases and the J gene lost 3 bases, with 10 bases spanning the gap. In germline, CDR1 is SGHNT, CDR2 YYREEE (reference sequence). This chain's CDR3 is CASSAEPYTEAFF. Here the CDR3 DNA reads TGTGCCAGCAGCGCCGAGCCTTACACTGAAGCTTTCTTT.

The chain joins TRBV2 to TRBJ1-2; 10 bases line up with TRBD1. The CDR3 covers 15 residues. Germline V lookup: CDR1 SNHLY, CDR2 FYNNEI. Losses at the gene ends were 8 bases for V and 2 bases for J; bases not matched to a gene: 8. The CDR3 here is CASGGQGLGNYGYTF. CDR3 DNA sequence: TGTGCCAGCGGGGGACAGGGGCTTGGCAACTATGGCTACACCTTC.